This T cell receptor (beta chain) was recorded in a study of OX40 agonist ivuxolimab in advanced cancers. Germline-derived CDR1 and CDR2 are SGHRS and YFSETQ. The length of the CDR3 is 13 residues. With 2 bases removed from V and 2 bases from J, the gap between germline ends came to 7 bases. Sequenced by immunoSEQ multiplex PCR; TCRdb stores in-frame clones only, minus some. The sample comprises about 80,000 clones, about 88% of which are singletons, and under 15% rests with the top ten. The sequencing used CD4+ or CD8+ T cells sorted from blood, collected in a trial of the OX40 agonist ivuxolimab. This clonotype was obtained from an adult with an advanced solid tumor such as melanoma, head and neck, liver or kidney cancer. The chain recombines TRBV5-1 with TRBJ2-5, with D unclear. The CDR3 here is CASSFGRQETQYF. The CDR3 region has the DNA TGCGCCAGCAGCTTTGGCAGACAAGAGACCCAGTACTTC.